Listed below are T cell receptor beta chains from one sample, sequenced in a study of blood T cell repertoires in COVID-19. Clones were sequenced by immunoSEQ multiplex PCR, and TCRdb holds only the in-frame ones, with some missing. The data show approximately 170,000 clones, with about 84% seen just once and 12% held by the top ten. The material sequenced was PBMCs or T cells enriched from blood (not recorded which). The receptors shown here come from a man aged 50-59 years who had recovered from COVID-19. The CDR3 runs from the conserved cysteine through the conserved F or W. Fields, in order: CDR3 length, J gene, V gene, D gene, CDR3 protein. D genes are given only for firm matches.

>15|TRBJ1-6|TRBV5-1|.
CASSLAGIGNSPLHF
>14|TRBJ2-7|TRBV5-1|.
CASSSGSPPYEQYF
>15|TRBJ1-3|TRBV18|.
CASSPREVSGNTIYF
>14|TRBJ1-1|TRBV13|TRBD1
CASSTRQGYTEAFF
>15|TRBJ2-7|TRBV9|TRBD1
CASSAQDRGLYEQYF
>10|TRBJ2-5|TRBV20-1|.
CSASRQTQYF
>15|TRBJ2-1|TRBV18|TRBD2
CASSPWAGEYNEQFF
>18|TRBJ1-5|TRBV27|.
CASSPRGVSLYSNQPQHF
>15|TRBJ2-1|TRBV14|.
CASSQSVAGIGEQFF
>23|TRBJ1-5|TRBV10-3|.
CAISESKGSASITRGLSNQPQHF
>15|TRBJ2-7|TRBV5-1|.
CASSLDPRPMYEQYF